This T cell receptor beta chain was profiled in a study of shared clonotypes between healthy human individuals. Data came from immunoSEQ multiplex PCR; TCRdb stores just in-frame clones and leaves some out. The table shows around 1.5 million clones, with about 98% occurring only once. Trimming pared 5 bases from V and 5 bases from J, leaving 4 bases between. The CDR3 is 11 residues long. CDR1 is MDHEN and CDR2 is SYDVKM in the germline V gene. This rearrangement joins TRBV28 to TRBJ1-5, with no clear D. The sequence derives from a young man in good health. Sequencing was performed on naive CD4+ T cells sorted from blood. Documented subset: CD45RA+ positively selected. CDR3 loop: CASSDYQPQHF. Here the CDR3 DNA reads TGTGCCAGCAGTGATTATCAGCCCCAGCATTTT.